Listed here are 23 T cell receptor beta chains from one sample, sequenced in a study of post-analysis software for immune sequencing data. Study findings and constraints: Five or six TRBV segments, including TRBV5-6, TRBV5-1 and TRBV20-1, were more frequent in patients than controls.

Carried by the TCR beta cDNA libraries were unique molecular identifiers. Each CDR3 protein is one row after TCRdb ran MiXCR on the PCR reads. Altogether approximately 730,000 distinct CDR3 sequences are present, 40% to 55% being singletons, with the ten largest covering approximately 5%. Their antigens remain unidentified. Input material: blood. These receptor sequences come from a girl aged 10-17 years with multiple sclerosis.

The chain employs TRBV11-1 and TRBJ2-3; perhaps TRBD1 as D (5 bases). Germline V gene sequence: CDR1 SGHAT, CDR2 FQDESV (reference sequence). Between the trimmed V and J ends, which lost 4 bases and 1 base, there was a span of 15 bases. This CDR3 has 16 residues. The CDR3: CASSSKTRVGTDTQYF. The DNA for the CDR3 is TGTGCCAGCAGCTCCAAGACCAGGGTTGGCACAGATACGCAGTATTTT.

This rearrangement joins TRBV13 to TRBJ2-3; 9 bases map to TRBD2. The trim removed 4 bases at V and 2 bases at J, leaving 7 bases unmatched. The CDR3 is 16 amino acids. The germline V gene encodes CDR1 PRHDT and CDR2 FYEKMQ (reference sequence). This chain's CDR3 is CASSSKTSGFTDTQYF. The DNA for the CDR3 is TGTGCCAGCAGCTCCAAGACTAGCGGCTTCACAGATACGCAGTATTTT.

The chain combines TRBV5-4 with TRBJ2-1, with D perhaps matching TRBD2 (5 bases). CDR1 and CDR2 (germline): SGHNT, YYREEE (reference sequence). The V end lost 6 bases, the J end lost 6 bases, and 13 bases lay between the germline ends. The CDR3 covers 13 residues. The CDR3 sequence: CASTGPGSNEQFF. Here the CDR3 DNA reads TGTGCCAGCACGGGCCCGGGGTCCAATGAGCAGTTCTTC.

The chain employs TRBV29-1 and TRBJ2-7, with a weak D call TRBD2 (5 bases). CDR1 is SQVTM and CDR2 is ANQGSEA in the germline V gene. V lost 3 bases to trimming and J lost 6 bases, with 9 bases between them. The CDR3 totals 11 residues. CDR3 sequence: CSVDRTGEQYF. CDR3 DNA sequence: TGCAGCGTTGACAGGACTGGCGAGCAGTACTTC.

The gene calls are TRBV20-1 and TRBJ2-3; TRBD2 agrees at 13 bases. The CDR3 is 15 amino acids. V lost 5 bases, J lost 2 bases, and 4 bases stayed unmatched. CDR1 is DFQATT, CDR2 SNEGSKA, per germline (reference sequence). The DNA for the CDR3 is TGCAGTGCTGGGACTAGCGGGGCCATCACAGATACGCAGTATTTT. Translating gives CSAGTSGAITDTQYF.

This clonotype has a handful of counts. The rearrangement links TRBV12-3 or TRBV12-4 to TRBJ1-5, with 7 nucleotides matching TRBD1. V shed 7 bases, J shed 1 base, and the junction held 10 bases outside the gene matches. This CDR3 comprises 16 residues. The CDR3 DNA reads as TGTGCCAGCAAACTTCATGGACAGGCCAGCAATCAGCCCCAGCATTTT. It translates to CASKLHGQASNQPQHF.

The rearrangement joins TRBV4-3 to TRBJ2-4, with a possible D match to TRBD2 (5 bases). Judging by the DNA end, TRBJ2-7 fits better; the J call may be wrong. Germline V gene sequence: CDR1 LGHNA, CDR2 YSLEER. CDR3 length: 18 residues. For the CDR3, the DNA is TGCGCCAGCAGCCAAGACGGGGTGCGAGGTGTAGGAGGTAACGAGCAGTACTTC. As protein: CASSQDGVRGVGGNEQYF.

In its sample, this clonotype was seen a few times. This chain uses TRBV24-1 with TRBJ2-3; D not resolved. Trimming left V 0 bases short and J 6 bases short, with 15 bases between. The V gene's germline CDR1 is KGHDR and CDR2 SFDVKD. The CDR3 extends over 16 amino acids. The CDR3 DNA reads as TGTGCCACCAGTGATTTGGCTCCCGATCCCCCGGATACGCAGTATTTT. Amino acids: CATSDLAPDPPDTQYF.

The CDR3 sequence is CASTTGGDTEAFF. The CDR3, as DNA: TGTGCCAGCACCACAGGGGGGGACACTGAAGCTTTCTTT. V and J are TRBV28 and TRBJ1-1; the match to TRBD1 covers 8 bases. V lost 7 bases and J lost 3; bases outside the gene matches: 4. CDR1 MDHEN and CDR2 SYDVKM come from the germline V gene. This CDR3 contains 13 residues.

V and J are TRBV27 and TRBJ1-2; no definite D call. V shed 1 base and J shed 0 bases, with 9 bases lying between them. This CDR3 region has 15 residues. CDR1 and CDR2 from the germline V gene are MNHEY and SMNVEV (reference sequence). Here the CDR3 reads CASSLYGRANYGYTF. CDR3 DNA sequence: TGTGCCAGCAGTTTATACGGGAGAGCTAACTATGGCTACACCTTC.

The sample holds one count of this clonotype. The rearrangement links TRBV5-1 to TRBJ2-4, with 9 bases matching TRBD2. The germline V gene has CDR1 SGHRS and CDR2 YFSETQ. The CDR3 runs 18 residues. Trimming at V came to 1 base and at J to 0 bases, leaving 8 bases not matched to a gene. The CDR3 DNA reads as TGCGCCAGCAGCTTGTACCCTAGCGGGATCGTAGCCAAAAACATTCAGTACTTC. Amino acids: CASSLYPSGIVAKNIQYF.

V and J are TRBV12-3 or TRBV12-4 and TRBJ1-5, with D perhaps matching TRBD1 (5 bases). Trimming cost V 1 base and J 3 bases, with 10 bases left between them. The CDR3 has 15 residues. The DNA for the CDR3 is TGTGCCAGCAGTTTAGGGACAATCTCCAATCAGCCCCAGCATTTT. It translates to CASSLGTISNQPQHF.

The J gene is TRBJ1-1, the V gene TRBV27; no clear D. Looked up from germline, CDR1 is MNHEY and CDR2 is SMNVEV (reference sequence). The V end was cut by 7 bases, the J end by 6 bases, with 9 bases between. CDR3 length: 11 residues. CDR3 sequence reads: CASIRASEAFF. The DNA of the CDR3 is TGTGCCAGCATCCGGGCTTCTGAAGCTTTCTTT.

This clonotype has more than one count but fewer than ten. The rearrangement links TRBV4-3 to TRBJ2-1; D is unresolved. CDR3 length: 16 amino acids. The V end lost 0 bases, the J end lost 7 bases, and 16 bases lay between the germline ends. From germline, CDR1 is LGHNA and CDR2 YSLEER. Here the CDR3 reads CASSQDLTVKGNEQFF. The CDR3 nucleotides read TGCGCCAGCAGCCAAGATTTGACGGTAAAAGGGAATGAGCAGTTCTTC.

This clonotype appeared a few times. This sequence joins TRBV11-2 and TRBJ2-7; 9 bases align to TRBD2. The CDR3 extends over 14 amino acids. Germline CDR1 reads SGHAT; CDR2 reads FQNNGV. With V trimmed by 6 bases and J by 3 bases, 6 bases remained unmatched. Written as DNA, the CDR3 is TGTGCCAGCAGTTCTAGACTAGCGGTCTACGAGCAGTACTTC. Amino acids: CASSSRLAVYEQYF.

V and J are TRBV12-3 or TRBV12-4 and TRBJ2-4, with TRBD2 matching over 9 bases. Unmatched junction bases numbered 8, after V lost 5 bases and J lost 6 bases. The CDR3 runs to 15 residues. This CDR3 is CASSPVAGVGNIQYF. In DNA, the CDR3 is TGTGCCAGCAGTCCCGTAGCGGGAGTGGGAAACATTCAGTACTTC.

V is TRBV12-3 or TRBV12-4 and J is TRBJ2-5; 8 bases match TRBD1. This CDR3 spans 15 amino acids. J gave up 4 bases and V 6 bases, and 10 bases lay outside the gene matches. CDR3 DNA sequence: TGTGCCAGCAGAGTCCTGGACAGGGAGAGAGAGACCCAGTACTTC. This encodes CASRVLDRERETQYF.

Here the CDR3 reads CASRDSGQPQHF. The CDR3 nucleotides read TGTGCCAGCCGGGACAGCGGGCAGCCCCAGCATTTT. V is TRBV6-1 and J is TRBJ1-5, with TRBD1 matching over 7 bases. This CDR3 is built from 12 residues. V lost 8 bases to trimming and J lost 7 bases; unmatched junction nucleotides: 5. Looked up from germline, CDR1 is MNHNS and CDR2 is SASEGT.

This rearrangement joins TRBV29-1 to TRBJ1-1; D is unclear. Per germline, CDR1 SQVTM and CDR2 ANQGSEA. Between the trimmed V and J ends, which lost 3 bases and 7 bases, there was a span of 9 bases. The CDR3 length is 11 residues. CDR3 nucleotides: TGCAGCGTTGATGGGAGATATGAAGCTTTCTTT. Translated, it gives CSVDGRYEAFF.

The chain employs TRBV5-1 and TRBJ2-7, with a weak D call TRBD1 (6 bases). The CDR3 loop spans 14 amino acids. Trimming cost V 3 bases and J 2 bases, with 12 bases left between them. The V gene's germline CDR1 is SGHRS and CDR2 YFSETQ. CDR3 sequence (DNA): TGCGCCAGCAGCTCCGACAGGATCCCCTACGAGCAGTACTTC. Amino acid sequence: CASSSDRIPYEQYF.

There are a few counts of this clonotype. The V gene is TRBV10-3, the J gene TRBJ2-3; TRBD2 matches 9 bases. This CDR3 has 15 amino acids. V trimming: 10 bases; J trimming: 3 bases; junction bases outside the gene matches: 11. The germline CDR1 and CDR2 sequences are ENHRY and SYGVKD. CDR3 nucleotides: TGTGCCACCGGATCCGCGGGAGGGGGTACAGATACGCAGTATTTT. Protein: CATGSAGGGTDTQYF.

Written as DNA, the CDR3 is TGTGCCAGCAGCTTAGGGGGCGCCGGCTACAATGAGCAGTACTTC. Its translation is CASSLGGAGYNEQYF. The J gene is TRBJ2-1, the V gene TRBV7-2; the D gene is possibly TRBD1 (5 bases). The end of the DNA fits TRBJ2-7 better, so the J call may be wrong. The germline CDR1 and CDR2 sequences are SGHTA and FQGNSA. The CDR3 has 15 residues.

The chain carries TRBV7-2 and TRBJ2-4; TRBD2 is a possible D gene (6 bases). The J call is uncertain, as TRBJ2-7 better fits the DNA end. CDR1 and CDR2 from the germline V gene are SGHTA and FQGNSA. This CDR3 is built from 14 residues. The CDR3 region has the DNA TGTGCCAGCAGCTTAGTCGGGAGTATTAACGAGCAGTACTTC. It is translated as CASSLVGSINEQYF.